The 11 T cell receptor beta chains reported below all come from one sample, sequenced in a study of blood T cells in healthy people across ages. A sample-barcoded 5' primer and a J-beta primer mix were used in a second PCR of roughly 7 to 12 cycles. MiXCR, run by TCRdb on the 5' RACE reads, gives a single entry per CDR3 protein. The repertoire consists of about 1.4 million distinct CDR3 sequences, with approximately 59% occurring once and the leading ten covering 5.5% to 8%. The material sequenced was blood. Receptors were obtained from a man aged 18 to 29 in good health.

The CDR3 nucleotides are TGTGCCAGCAGTCCGGGACCCCGGGTGGAGACCCAGTACTTC. Translation gives CASSPGPRVETQYF. The rearrangement joins TRBV2 to TRBJ2-5; D is perhaps TRBD1 or TRBD2 (5 bases each). The CDR3 is 14 residues long. Germline loops: CDR1 SNHLY, CDR2 FYNNEI. The V end lost 5 bases, the J end lost 5 bases, and 15 bases lay between the germline ends.

In regard to this clonotype: One end of the junction varies from germline; a read error may be responsible. The gene calls are TRBV5-1 and TRBJ2-3, with 9 bases that match TRBD2. CDR1 is SGHRS and CDR2 is YFSETQ in the germline V gene. The CDR3 consists of 16 residues. CDR3 coding DNA: TGCGCCAGCAGCTTACGACTAGCGGTGCCCCCAGATACGCCGTATTTT. Amino acid sequence: CASSLRLAVPPDTPYF.

The genes are TRBV28 and TRBJ1-6, with 8 bases that match TRBD1. The CDR3 totals 18 residues. Germline CDR1 reads MDHEN; CDR2 reads SYDVKM. V was clipped by 4 bases and J by 2 bases; unmatched bases: 10. CDR3 loop: CASSSPGQVETYNSPLHF. CDR3 nucleotide sequence: TGTGCCAGCAGTTCACCGGGACAGGTAGAAACCTATAATTCACCCCTCCACTTT.

This chain connects TRBV20-1 to TRBJ1-1; unclear D gene. Deletions cut 8 bases from V and 7 bases from J, with 11 bases between. The CDR3 has 10 residues. Germline V gene data show CDR1 as DFQATT and CDR2 as SNEGSKA (reference sequence). DNA of the CDR3: TGCAGTCCGGATGGGAGTGAAGCTTTCTTT. It yields the protein CSPDGSEAFF.

This sequence joins TRBV29-1 and TRBJ1-1, with D hard to call. V shed 8 bases and J shed 1 base, with 14 bases lying between them. In germline, CDR1 is SQVTM, CDR2 ANQGSEA. The CDR3 is made up of 13 amino acids. The CDR3 loop is CSSQVGGNTEAFF. The CDR3 region has the DNA TGCAGCTCTCAGGTCGGCGGGAACACTGAAGCTTTCTTT.

The chain combines TRBV5-4 with TRBJ2-4; D remains unclear. The DNA end is more similar to TRBJ2-5, so the J call may be wrong. Germline-derived CDR1 and CDR2 are SGHNT and YYREEE (reference sequence). There are 18 residues in the CDR3. CDR3 sequence: CASSLAGSTVSFRETQYF. The CDR3 DNA sequence: TGTGCCAGCAGCTTGGCCGGGTCAACGGTTTCGTTCCGAGAGACCCAGTACTTC.

The CDR3 sequence is CSAETPGYGELFF. In DNA, the CDR3 is TGCAGTGCCGAAACCCCAGGGTACGGGGAGCTGTTTTTT. The V call is TRBV20-1, the J call TRBJ2-2, with D possibly TRBD1 on 5 matching bases. The CDR3 is 13 residues long. From germline, CDR1 is DFQATT and CDR2 SNEGSKA (reference sequence). V lost 6 bases and J 7 bases, leaving 15 bases between the germline ends.

The V call is TRBV6-6, the J call TRBJ2-1; 9 bases align to TRBD2. Gene TRBJ2-7 matches the end of the DNA better, so the J call may be wrong. The CDR3 covers 15 residues. Germline-derived CDR1 and CDR2 are MNHNY and SVGAGI (reference sequence). CDR3 in amino acids: CASSYGGGRASRQYF. CDR3 DNA: TGTGCCAGCAGTTATGGAGGCGGGAGGGCCTCTCGGCAGTACTTC.

This clonotype was detected only a few times. This sequence joins TRBV12-3 or TRBV12-4 and TRBJ2-3, with D unresolved. The CDR3 is 11 residues long. The V gene lost 8 bases and the J gene lost 6 bases, with 9 bases spanning the gap. The CDR3 coding sequence is TGTGCCAGCGTAATACTGGATACGCAGTATTTT. Translation: CASVILDTQYF.

The rearrangement links TRBV4-1 to TRBJ2-7, with 8 bases lining up with TRBD1. V trimming: 2 bases; J trimming: 1 base; junction bases outside the gene matches: 4. Looked up from germline, CDR1 is MGHRA and CDR2 is YSYEKL. This CDR3 contains 15 residues. The DNA of the CDR3 is TGCGCCAGCAGCCAACCACGGGACAGGTCCTACGAGCAGTACTTC. It yields the protein CASSQPRDRSYEQYF.

The chain couples TRBV29-1 to TRBJ2-3, with 9 bases that match TRBD2. The CDR3 contains 14 residues. Germline-derived CDR1 and CDR2 are SQVTM and ANQGSEA. With 7 bases clipped from V and 3 bases from J, the junction kept 8 bases outside the gene matches. As DNA, the CDR3 is TGCAGCGGGGGTCAAGCGGGGGGAACAGATACGCAGTATTTT. Translating gives CSGGQAGGTDTQYF.